Each of the 25 T cell receptor beta chains below was sequenced from the same sample in a study of blood T cell repertoires in COVID-19. Data came from immunoSEQ multiplex PCR; TCRdb stores just in-frame clones and leaves some out. Among 200,000 to 250,000 clones listed, 85% were seen once. Sequencing was carried out using peripheral blood. All receptors derive from a woman aged 55 to 70 with active or convalescent COVID-19.

This rearrangement joins TRBV30 to TRBJ2-3; TRBD1 agrees at 8 bases. Germline V gene data show CDR1 as GTSNPN and CDR2 as SVGIG (reference sequence). V gave up 2 bases and J gave up 2 bases; unmatched junction bases: 0. This CDR3 spans 13 amino acids. DNA for the CDR3: TGTGCCTGGAGTCAGGGGGCCACAGATACGCAGTATTTT. This encodes CAWSQGATDTQYF.

The chain couples TRBV21-1 to TRBJ1-1; the D call in the table, TRBD1, was not verified against the DNA. TRBV21-1 has pseudogene status. This CDR3 is 14 amino acids long. CDR3 amino acids: CASSKGGRDTEAFF. CDR3 in DNA: TGTGCCAGCAGCAAAGGCGGCAGGGACACTGAAGCTTTCTTT.

The V and J genes are TRBV5-1 and TRBJ1-6, with 7 bases that match TRBD1. The trim removed 5 bases at V and 10 bases at J, leaving 9 bases unmatched. CDR3 length: 14 amino acids. Germline V lookup: CDR1 SGHRS, CDR2 YFSETQ. The CDR3 here is CASRTGVVGSPLHF. The CDR3, as DNA: TGCGCCAGCAGAACAGGGGTAGTGGGGTCACCCCTCCACTTT.

With regard to this clone: The identical CDR3 is also encoded by other nucleotide sequences in the sample. The rearrangement links TRBV6-5 to TRBJ2-7; 7 bases fit TRBD1. CDR3 length: 14 residues. V trimming: 3 bases; J trimming: 3 bases; junction bases outside the gene matches: 5. Germline CDR1 MNHEY, CDR2 SVGAGI. The CDR3 protein is CASSYSDRDYEQYF. Written as DNA, the CDR3 is TGTGCCAGCAGTTATTCTGACAGGGACTACGAGCAGTACTTC.

Remarks on this clone: The same CDR3 is also encoded by other DNA sequences in this sample. This chain uses TRBV27 with TRBJ1-5, with a tentative D call TRBD1 (6 bases). Trimming removed 6 bases from V and 7 bases from J, with 13 bases in between. CDR3 size: 13 residues. CDR1 and CDR2 (germline): MNHEY, SMNVEV (reference sequence). CDR3 nucleotide sequence: TGTGCCAGCAGCTACAGGGAGGGCCAGCCCCAGCATTTT. Translation: CASSYREGQPQHF.

J is TRBJ2-5 and V is TRBV29-1; maybe TRBD2 (6 bases). Deletions cut 7 bases from V and 1 base from J, with 7 bases between. This CDR3 comprises 11 residues. The germline gives CDR1 SQVTM, CDR2 ANQGSEA. The CDR3 here is CSGGLQETQYF. CDR3 DNA: TGCAGCGGGGGACTCCAAGAGACCCAGTACTTC.

The chain has TRBV19 and TRBJ1-2; D call uncertain. This CDR3 has 17 amino acids. The V and J ends lost 0 bases and 1 base respectively, with 15 bases between them. Germline CDR1 and CDR2: LNHDA and SQIVND (reference sequence). The chain's CDR3 is CASSIDIGSAINYGYTF. The DNA for the CDR3 is TGTGCCAGTAGTATAGATATAGGGAGCGCGATTAACTATGGCTACACCTTC.

V gene TRBV28 combines with J gene TRBJ2-7, with 7 bases lining up with TRBD2. This CDR3 contains 15 residues. Germline V lookup: CDR1 MDHEN, CDR2 SYDVKM. Losses at the gene ends were 2 bases for V and 6 bases for J; bases not matched to a gene: 10. In nucleotides, the CDR3 is TGTGCCAGCAGTTTAATAGGGCGGGAGCCGCTCGAGCAGTACTTC. This gives the protein CASSLIGREPLEQYF.

This clone occurred once. The chain carries TRBV19 and TRBJ1-6, with a weak D call TRBD1 (6 bases). V was cut by 1 base and J by 12 bases, with 10 bases left in between. CDR3 length: 13 residues. Per germline, CDR1 LNHDA and CDR2 SQIVND (reference sequence). CDR3 sequence (DNA): TGTGCCAGTAGTATAGCCTTGGACAGACCCCTCCACTTT. Translating it yields CASSIALDRPLHF.

This sequence joins TRBV30 and TRBJ1-3; 7 bases match TRBD1. There are 17 residues in the CDR3. Germline V gives CDR1 GTSNPN, CDR2 SVGIG (reference sequence). With V trimmed by 2 bases and J by 3 bases, 13 bases remained unmatched. The CDR3 DNA is TGTGCCTGGAGTTCGGGACAGCAACATCCCCTTGGAAACACCATATATTTT. It specifies CAWSSGQQHPLGNTIYF. The whole variable domain, remainder taken from reference TRBV30 and TRBJ1-3, is SQTIHQWPATLVQPVGSPLSLECTVEGTSNPNLYWYRQAAGRGLQLLFYSVGIGQISSEVPQNLSASRPQDRQFILSSKKLLLSDSGFYLCAWSSGQQHPLGNTIYFGEGSWLTVV.

This clone has just one count. The chain is built from TRBV28 and TRBJ2-3; 9 nucleotides align to TRBD2. Looked up from germline, CDR1 is MDHEN and CDR2 is SYDVKM. With V trimmed by 6 bases and J by 6 bases, 16 bases remained unmatched. This CDR3 has 17 amino acids. The CDR3 nucleotides are TGTGCCAGCAGCCACGGGGGCTACGCGGGGGGGCTTGATACGCAGTATTTT. The encoded protein is CASSHGGYAGGLDTQYF.

V and J are TRBV12-5 and TRBJ2-1; D may be TRBD2 (5 bases). Trimming pared 4 bases from V and 0 bases from J, leaving 19 bases between. Germline loops: CDR1 LGHNT, CDR2 FRNRAP. The CDR3 is 18 residues long. The CDR3: CASGSPPTRISSYNEQFF. In DNA, the CDR3 is TGTGCTAGTGGTTCCCCCCCAACTAGGATAAGCTCCTACAATGAGCAGTTCTTC. The complete variable domain, with remaining parts taken from reference TRBV12-5 and TRBJ2-1, reads DARVTQTPRHKVTEMGQEVTMRCQPILGHNTVFWYRQTMMQGLELLAYFRNRAPLDDSGMPKDRFSAEMPDATLATLKIQPSEPRDSAVYFCASGSPPTRISSYNEQFFGPGTRLTVL.

The chain employs TRBV28 and TRBJ1-5; 8 bases fit TRBD1. The length of the CDR3 is 15 residues. V lost 6 bases to trimming and J lost 6 bases; unmatched junction nucleotides: 10. CDR1 is MDHEN, CDR2 SYDVKM, per germline. CDR3 in amino acids: CASSTRQGLGQPQHF. CDR3 DNA sequence: TGTGCCAGCAGCACCAGACAGGGGTTGGGTCAGCCCCAGCATTTT.

The chain uses TRBV5-6 and TRBJ1-1; 12 bases agree with TRBD1. Germline V lookup: CDR1 SGHDT, CDR2 YYEEEE. This CDR3 region has 14 residues. V lost 4 bases to trimming and J lost 3 bases; unmatched junction nucleotides: 1. CDR3 protein: CASSGTGGYTEAFF. The CDR3 DNA reads as TGTGCCAGCAGCGGGACAGGGGGCTACACTGAAGCTTTCTTT.

The gene calls are TRBV7-8 and TRBJ2-6; tentative D call: TRBD2 (6 bases). V was cut by 8 bases and J by 4 bases, with 21 bases left in between. The CDR3 covers 17 residues. CDR1 and CDR2 from the germline V gene are SGHVS and FQNEAQ. CDR3 DNA: TGTGCCAGCTATCTGCGGGGACCATCTGAGGGGGCCAACGTCCTGACTTTC. Protein: CASYLRGPSEGANVLTF.

This chain connects TRBV27 to TRBJ1-1; D is possibly TRBD1 (6 bases). Trimming took off 6 bases at V and 0 bases at J, with 8 bases between the two ends. This CDR3 comprises 13 residues. CDR1 is MNHEY and CDR2 is SMNVEV in the germline V gene (reference sequence). For the CDR3, the DNA is TGTGCCAGCAGACAGGGCTTGAACACTGAAGCTTTCTTT. Encoded protein: CASRQGLNTEAFF.

This chain links TRBV6-5 with TRBJ2-2; D remains ambiguous. Trimming left V 4 bases short and J 3 bases short, with 3 bases between. The length of the CDR3 is 12 residues. CDR1 is MNHEY and CDR2 is SVGAGI in the germline V gene. The CDR3 nucleotides read TGTGCCAGCAGTTCCTACACCGGGGAGCTGTTTTTT. Its translation is CASSSYTGELFF.

The J gene is TRBJ2-1, the V gene TRBV29-1; 14 nucleotides align to TRBD2. Germline-derived CDR1 and CDR2 are SQVTM and ANQGSEA. Trimming at V came to 7 bases and at J to 4 bases, leaving 21 bases not matched to a gene. The length of the CDR3 is 20 residues. The CDR3 DNA is TGCAGCGCCAGTAATCGGGGGGCCGGGACTAGCGGGAGAGCGTACAATGAGCAGTTCTTC. Translating it yields CSASNRGAGTSGRAYNEQFF.

The V and J genes are TRBV7-2 and TRBJ1-5, with D unclear. Germline V gene data show CDR1 as SGHTA and CDR2 as FQGNSA. CDR3 length equals 13 residues. Trimming left V 1 base short and J 8 bases short, with 9 bases between. CDR3 sequence: CASSLVEREPQHF. In nucleotides, the CDR3 is TGTGCCAGCAGCTTAGTTGAGCGGGAGCCCCAGCATTTT.

A note on this clone: The identical CDR3 is also encoded by other nucleotide sequences in the sample. The V call is TRBV7-9, the J call TRBJ2-3; 15 nucleotides align to TRBD2. Germline CDR1 SEHNR, CDR2 FQNEAQ (reference sequence). Trimming took 5 bases from V and 6 from J; bases not matched to a gene: 6. This CDR3 region has 16 residues. Here the CDR3 DNA reads TGTGCCAGCAGCCTTGGGACTAGCGGGGGGACGGATACGCAGTATTTT. Encoded protein: CASSLGTSGGTDTQYF.

The rearrangement joins TRBV6-5 to TRBJ1-6; D is ambiguous. This CDR3 is 11 amino acids long. With 7 bases removed from V and 8 bases from J, the gap between germline ends came to 6 bases. Germline CDR1 reads MNHEY; CDR2 reads SVGAGI. The CDR3 DNA follows: TGTGCCAGCACGAACTATTCACCCCTCCACTTT. It encodes CASTNYSPLHF.

V is TRBV30 and J is TRBJ2-5, with D perhaps matching TRBD1 (7 bases). This CDR3 comprises 16 residues. The ends were cut back, 0 bases at V and 3 bases at J, with 17 bases in the middle. CDR1 GTSNPN and CDR2 SVGIG come from the germline V gene (reference sequence). The chain's CDR3 is CAWSVSLGGGKETQYF. The CDR3 DNA sequence: TGTGCCTGGAGTGTAAGTCTAGGAGGGGGCAAAGAGACCCAGTACTTC.

The V gene is TRBV20-1, the J gene TRBJ2-7, with 8 bases aligning to TRBD2. The V segment lost 3 bases and the J segment 1 base; nucleotides outside the gene matches: 11. Germline CDR1 is DFQATT and CDR2 is SNEGSKA (reference sequence). This CDR3 is built from 16 residues. The CDR3, as DNA: TGCAGTGCTAGTGATAGGGCCGGGAGGGCATCCTACGAGCAGTACTTC. Translated: CSASDRAGRASYEQYF.

This chain links TRBV3-1 (or the pseudogene TRBV3-2) with TRBJ2-7, with 8 bases aligning to TRBD1. The germline CDR1 and CDR2 sequences are LGHDT and YNNKEL (reference sequence). The CDR3 totals 15 residues. The trim removed 4 bases at V and 2 bases at J, leaving 7 bases unmatched. The CDR3 sequence: CASSPSGTGPYEQYF. The CDR3 nucleotides read TGTGCCAGCAGCCCTTCCGGGACAGGACCCTACGAGCAGTACTTC.

The chain couples TRBV9 to TRBJ2-2, with D maybe TRBD2 (6 bases). Trimming removed 4 bases at V and 6 bases at J, with 13 bases between. The CDR3 runs to 14 residues. Germline V gene lookup returns CDR1 SGDLS and CDR2 YYNGEE. CDR3 region: CASSPLSGPGELFF. DNA for the CDR3: TGTGCCAGCAGCCCTCTTAGCGGCCCCGGGGAGCTGTTTTTT.